This is a list of T cell receptor beta chains from one sample in a study of blood T cells in healthy people across ages. TCRdb analysed the 5' RACE reads with MiXCR anew, one entry per CDR3 protein. The sample holds roughly 700,000 distinct CDR3 sequences; around 45% are singletons and the top ten take about 32%. Sample: blood. The receptors derive from a woman in her sixties or seventies in good health. The CDR3 runs from the conserved cysteine through the conserved F or W. The D gene is left open where the match is weak. Clone size is not always given. Where it is, it says once, few, many or a class for expanded clones.

d_call,v_call,clone_size,j_call,cdr3_aa,cdr3_nt
TRBD2,TRBV29-1,-,TRBJ2-7,CSAKGGGRSYEQYF,TGCAGCGCTAAAGGCGGGGGACGCTCCTACGAGCAGTACTTC
-,TRBV9,few,TRBJ1-2,CASSFSTNYGYTF,TGTGCCAGCAGCTTCAGTACTAACTATGGCTACACCTTC
TRBD1,TRBV20-1,few,TRBJ1-2,CSAYHRDRGYGYTF,TGCAGTGCTTATCACCGGGACAGGGGCTATGGCTACACCTTC
TRBD2,TRBV28,-,TRBJ2-3,CASSLSPTSGSTDTQYF,TGTGCCAGCAGTTTATCCCCAACTAGCGGGAGCACAGATACGCAGTATTTT
-,TRBV29-1,-,TRBJ1-1,CSVQGGRSTEAFF,TGCAGCGTACAGGGAGGGAGAAGCACTGAAGCTTTCTTT
-,TRBV3-1,-,TRBJ1-4,CASSQGTPRAEKLFF,TGTGCCAGCAGCCAGGGGACCCCGCGGGCTGAAAAACTGTTTTTT
TRBD1,TRBV10-3,few,TRBJ2-7,CAISGDRGGYEQYF,TGTGCCATCAGTGGAGACAGGGGGGGTTACGAGCAGTACTTC
-,TRBV20-1,few,TRBJ2-2,CSVKVRGPTGELFF,TGCAGTGTAAAGGTCCGGGGACCCACCGGGGAGCTGTTTTTT
TRBD1,TRBV14,-,TRBJ2-1,CASSTLDRGDDEQFF,TGTGCCAGCAGCACCTTGGACAGGGGCGATGATGAGCAGTTCTTC
-,TRBV21-1,few,TRBJ2-7,CASSKVQDPTYEQYF,TGTGCCAGCAGCAAAGTCCAGGACCCGACCTACGAGCAGTACTTC
-,TRBV5-1,-,TRBJ1-4,CASSLARAEEKLFF,TGCGCCAGCAGCTTGGCTAGGGCGGAGGAAAAACTGTTTTTT
TRBD2,TRBV29-1,once,TRBJ2-1,CSVEDLGLGGNEQFF,TGCAGCGTTGAAGATCTGGGACTCGGGGGGAACGAGCAGTTCTTC
TRBD1,TRBV4-1,-,TRBJ1-4,CASSQDRVEKLFF,TGCGCCAGCAGCCAGGACAGGGTTGAAAAACTGTTTTTT
TRBD1,TRBV29-1,-,TRBJ2-1,CILRDRLCNEQFF,TGCATCCTCCGGGACAGACTATGTAATGAGCAGTTCTTC
-,TRBV7-3,few,TRBJ2-3,CASSQGPDTDTQYF,TGTGCCAGCAGCCAGGGACCAGACACAGATACGCAGTATTTT
-,TRBV5-1,-,TRBJ2-7,CASSAPDSHSYEQYF,TGCGCCAGCAGCGCCCCGGACAGCCACTCCTACGAGCAGTACTTC
TRBD1,TRBV2,-,TRBJ1-2,CASRGTGTNYGYTF,TGTGCCAGCAGGGGGACAGGGACTAACTATGGCTACACCTTC
-,TRBV20-1,-,TRBJ1-1,CSAKNPPGLNTEAFF,TGCAGTGCTAAGAACCCTCCGGGCTTGAACACTGAAGCTTTCTTT
-,TRBV6-5,-,TRBJ1-2,CASSYSTGRANYGYTF,TGTGCCAGCAGTTACTCAACAGGTAGAGCTAACTATGGCTACACCTTC
-,TRBV12-3/TRBV12-4,once,TRBJ1-2,CASSFPEGTYGYTF,TGTGCCAGCAGTTTCCCGGAGGGTACCTATGGCTACACCTTC
-,TRBV20-1,-,TRBJ1-2,CSARVRPNYGYTF,TGCAGTGCTAGAGTCAGGCCAAACTATGGCTACACCTTC
TRBD2,TRBV5-1,-,TRBJ2-7,CASSLVVSGSYEQYF,TGCGCCAGCAGCTTGGTTGTTAGCGGGAGTTACGAGCAGTACTTC
-,TRBV20-1,-,TRBJ2-5,CSATGMYQETQYF,TGCAGTGCTACAGGGATGTACCAAGAGACCCAGTACTTC
-,TRBV20-1,-,TRBJ1-5,CSATNRVYSNQPQHF,TGCAGTGCCACAAACAGGGTTTATAGCAATCAGCCCCAGCATTTT
-,TRBV6-5,-,TRBJ2-1,CASSPPGVRYNEQFF,TGTGCCAGCAGTCCCCCGGGGGTGAGGTACAATGAGCAGTTCTTC
TRBD2,TRBV6-5,-,TRBJ2-1,CTSSNLLAGSYNEQFF,TGTACCAGCAGTAACCTACTAGCGGGCTCCTACAATGAGCAGTTCTTC
TRBD1,TRBV14,-,TRBJ1-2,CASSLIDRGIDYGYTF,TGTGCCAGCAGTCTTATAGACAGGGGGATCGACTATGGCTACACCTTC
-,TRBV5-1,-,TRBJ1-1,CASSFMQNTEAFF,TGCGCCAGCAGCTTTATGCAGAACACTGAAGCTTTCTTT
TRBD2,TRBV20-1,-,TRBJ2-1,CSAGLAGEGEQFF,TGCAGTGCGGGACTAGCGGGAGAGGGTGAGCAGTTCTTC
-,TRBV27,-,TRBJ1-1,CASSLSIIGGTTEAFF,TGTGCCAGCAGTTTATCTATAATTGGAGGGACCACTGAAGCTTTCTTT
-,TRBV30,few,TRBJ2-5,CAWSPYQETQYF,TGTGCCTGGAGCCCGTACCAAGAGACCCAGTACTTC
TRBD2,TRBV7-2,-,TRBJ2-1,CASSPSGSFNNEQFF,TGTGCCAGCAGCCCGAGCGGGAGTTTCAACAATGAGCAGTTCTTC
-,TRBV14,few,TRBJ1-2,CASSQGRHYGYTF,TGTGCCAGCAGCCAAGGAAGGCACTATGGCTACACCTTC
TRBD2,TRBV20-1,-,TRBJ2-7,CSASPPGPGGPHEQYF,TGCAGTGCTAGTCCCCCGGGCCCGGGAGGGCCCCATGAGCAGTACTTC
-,TRBV24-1,few,TRBJ1-5,CATRRDGRGQPQHF,TGTGCCACCCGACGTGACGGGCGCGGTCAGCCCCAGCATTTT
TRBD2,TRBV3-1,-,TRBJ2-1,CASSRGGRADEQFF,TGTGCCAGCAGCCGTGGCGGGAGGGCGGATGAGCAGTTCTTC
-,TRBV7-2,many,TRBJ2-6,CASSLQGNSGANVLTF,TGTGCCAGCAGCTTACAAGGGAACTCTGGGGCCAACGTCCTGACTTTC
-,TRBV7-8,-,TRBJ1-2,CASSLRVERGEGYTF,TGTGCCAGCAGCCTCCGTGTGGAAAGGGGGGAAGGCTACACCTTC
TRBD2,TRBV2,-,TRBJ2-5,CASKGTMSQETQYF,TGTGCCAGCAAAGGGACTATGAGCCAAGAGACCCAGTACTTC
-,TRBV7-3,-,TRBJ2-5,CASSERNTETQYF,TGTGCCAGCAGCGAACGAAATACCGAGACCCAGTACTTC